This T cell receptor (beta chain) was found in a study of blood T cell repertoires in COVID-19. The overall study: Two consecutive negative NP/OP PCR tests, clearance, or resolved symptoms defined Cohort 3 recovery. T cells, B-cell-depleted T cells, or PBMCs provided the cDNA or gDNA that served as material. Material from acute and convalescent COVID-19 was sourced from the United States, Italy and Spain.

Participants had their cohort set by participant-reported clinical history. Profiled with immunoSEQ multiplex PCR; TCRdb holds only in-frame clones, not every one. The sample carries roughly 150,000 clones, 84% recorded once. The CDR3 has 14 amino acids. The V and J ends lost 4 bases and 4 bases, in that order; junction bases with no gene match: 5. Germline loops: CDR1 SGHRS, CDR2 YFSETQ. V and J are TRBV5-1 and TRBJ1-1; TRBD1 matches at 9 bases. This TCR was recovered from a middle-aged man in a cohort exposed to, infected with or recovered from COVID-19 (not recorded which). Sequencing input: PBMCs or T cells enriched from blood (not recorded which). The CDR3 spells CASSPGQGVTEAFF. In nucleotides, the CDR3 is TGCGCCAGCAGCCCGGGACAGGGTGTCACTGAAGCTTTCTTT.